Sequencing of this T cell receptor beta chain was carried out in a study of T-cell memory formation after mild COVID-19. TCRdb passed the 5' RACE reads through MiXCR, listing each CDR3 protein once. The repertoire has about 440,000 distinct CDR3 sequences, about 20% of them found once; the top ten carry approximately 8.1%. This clonotype has more than one count but fewer than ten. Its specificity is not known. Study-wide findings and caveats: Pre-infection memory already had some responding clones, implying cross-reactive memory joined. Whereas later expanders leaned CD4+, clones contracting day 15 to 85 showed a balanced CD4/CD8 makeup.

The sequenced sample consisted of PBMCs or a T cell subset sorted from them (not recorded which). The clonotype was recovered from an adult woman who had mild COVID-19 (a few samples of this study predate the infection). Cell type and time point are not known.

The CDR3 spells CASSMTGLLSGANVLTF. The CDR3, as DNA: TGTGCCAGCAGTATGACAGGACTTCTCTCTGGGGCCAACGTCCTGACTTTC. The J gene is TRBJ2-6, the V gene TRBV12-3 or TRBV12-4; TRBD1 is a possible D gene (6 bases). V dropped 5 bases and J dropped 0 bases, with 14 bases sitting between them. The CDR3 has 17 amino acids.